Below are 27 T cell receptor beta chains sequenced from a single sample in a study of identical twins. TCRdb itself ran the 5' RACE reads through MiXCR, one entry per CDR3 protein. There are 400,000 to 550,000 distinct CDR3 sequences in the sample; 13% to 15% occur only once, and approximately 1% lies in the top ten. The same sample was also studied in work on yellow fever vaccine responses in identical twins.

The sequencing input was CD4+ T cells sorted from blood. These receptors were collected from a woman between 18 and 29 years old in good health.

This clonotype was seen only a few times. The CDR3 here is CSARDMVYEQYF. CDR3 DNA sequence: TGCAGTGCTAGAGATATGGTCTACGAGCAGTACTTC. The chain combines TRBV20-1 with TRBJ2-7; D is uncertain. This CDR3 has 12 amino acids. CDR1 and CDR2 from the germline V gene are DFQATT and SNEGSKA (reference sequence). V was clipped by 0 bases and J by 3 bases, with 6 bases between them.

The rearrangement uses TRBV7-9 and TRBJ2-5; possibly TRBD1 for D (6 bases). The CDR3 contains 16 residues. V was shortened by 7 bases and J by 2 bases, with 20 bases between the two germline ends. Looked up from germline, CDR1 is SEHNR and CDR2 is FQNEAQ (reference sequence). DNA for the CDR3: TGTGCCAGCACCTCGGTGGGGGCGACAGGACAAGAGACCCAGTACTTC. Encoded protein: CASTSVGATGQETQYF.

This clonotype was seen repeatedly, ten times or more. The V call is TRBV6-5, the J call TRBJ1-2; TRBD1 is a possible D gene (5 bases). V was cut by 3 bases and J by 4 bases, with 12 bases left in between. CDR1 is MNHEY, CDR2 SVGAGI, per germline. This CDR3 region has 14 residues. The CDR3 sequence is CASSYEGLSYGYTF. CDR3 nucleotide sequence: TGTGCCAGCAGTTATGAGGGACTCTCCTATGGCTACACCTTC.

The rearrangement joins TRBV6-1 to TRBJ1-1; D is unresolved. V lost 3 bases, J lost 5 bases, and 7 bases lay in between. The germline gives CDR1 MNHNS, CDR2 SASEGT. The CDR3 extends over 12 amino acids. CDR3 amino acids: CASSDRRTEAFF. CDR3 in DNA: TGTGCCAGCAGTGACCGCAGGACTGAAGCTTTCTTT.

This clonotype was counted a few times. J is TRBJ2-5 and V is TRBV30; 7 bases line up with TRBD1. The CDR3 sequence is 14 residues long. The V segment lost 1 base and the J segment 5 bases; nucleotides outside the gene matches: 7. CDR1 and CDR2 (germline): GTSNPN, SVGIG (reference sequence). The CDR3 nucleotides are TGTGCCTGGAGTGCACTACAGGGGCAGGAGACCCAGTACTTC. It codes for CAWSALQGQETQYF.

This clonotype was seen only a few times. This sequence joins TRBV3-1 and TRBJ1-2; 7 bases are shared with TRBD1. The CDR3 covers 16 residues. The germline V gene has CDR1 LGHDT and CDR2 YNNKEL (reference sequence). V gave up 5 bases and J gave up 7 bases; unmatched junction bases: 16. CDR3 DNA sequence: TGTGCCAGCAGCAAATCTGGACAGGCGGGATTTGGTGGCTACACCTTC. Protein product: CASSKSGQAGFGGYTF.

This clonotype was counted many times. The CDR3, as DNA: TGTGCCAGCAGCGTAGATGGGGAAGAGACCCAGTACTTC. Amino acids: CASSVDGEETQYF. This sequence joins TRBV9 and TRBJ2-5; D unclear. In germline, CDR1 is SGDLS, CDR2 YYNGEE. The CDR3 runs to 13 residues. Trimming shortened V by 0 bases and J by 3 bases, and 6 bases separated the two germline ends.

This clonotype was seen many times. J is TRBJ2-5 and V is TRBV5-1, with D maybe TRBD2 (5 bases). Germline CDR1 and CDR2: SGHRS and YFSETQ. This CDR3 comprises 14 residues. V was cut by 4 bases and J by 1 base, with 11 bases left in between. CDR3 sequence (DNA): TGCGCCAGCAGCCCGCGGACTTCCCAAGAGACCCAGTACTTC. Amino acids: CASSPRTSQETQYF.

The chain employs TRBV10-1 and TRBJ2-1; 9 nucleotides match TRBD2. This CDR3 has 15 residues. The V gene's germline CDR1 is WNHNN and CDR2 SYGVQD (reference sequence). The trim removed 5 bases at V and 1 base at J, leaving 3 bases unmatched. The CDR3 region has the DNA TGCGCCAGCAGTTCTAGCGGGAAATCCTACAATGAGCAGTTCTTC. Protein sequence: CASSSSGKSYNEQFF.

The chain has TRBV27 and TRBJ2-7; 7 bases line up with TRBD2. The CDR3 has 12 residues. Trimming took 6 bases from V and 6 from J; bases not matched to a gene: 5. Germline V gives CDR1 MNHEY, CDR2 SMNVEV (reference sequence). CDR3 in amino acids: CASRTGGGEQYF. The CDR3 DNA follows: TGTGCCAGCAGGACGGGCGGGGGCGAGCAGTACTTC.

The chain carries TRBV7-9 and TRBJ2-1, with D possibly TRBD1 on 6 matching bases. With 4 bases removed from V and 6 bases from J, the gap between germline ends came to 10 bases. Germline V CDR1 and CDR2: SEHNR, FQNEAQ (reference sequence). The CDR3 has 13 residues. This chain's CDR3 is CASSSQGINEQFF. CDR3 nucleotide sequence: TGTGCCAGCAGCTCACAGGGCATCAATGAGCAGTTCTTC.

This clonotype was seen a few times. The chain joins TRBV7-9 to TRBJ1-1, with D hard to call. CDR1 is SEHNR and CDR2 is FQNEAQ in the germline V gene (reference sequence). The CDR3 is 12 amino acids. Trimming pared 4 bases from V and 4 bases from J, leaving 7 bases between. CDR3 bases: TGTGCCAGCAGCTCCGCGGCCACTGAAGCTTTCTTT. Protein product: CASSSAATEAFF.

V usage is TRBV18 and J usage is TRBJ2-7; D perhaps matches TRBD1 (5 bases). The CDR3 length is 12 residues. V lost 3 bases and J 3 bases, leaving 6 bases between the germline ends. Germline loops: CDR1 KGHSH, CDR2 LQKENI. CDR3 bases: TGTGCCAGCTCACCGGACATCTACGAGCAGTACTTC. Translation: CASSPDIYEQYF.

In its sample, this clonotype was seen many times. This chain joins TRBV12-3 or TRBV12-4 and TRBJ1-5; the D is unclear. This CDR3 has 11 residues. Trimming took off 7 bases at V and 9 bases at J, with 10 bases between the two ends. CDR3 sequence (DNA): TGTGCCAGCACCTCCTTCGGGCCCCAGCATTTT. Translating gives CASTSFGPQHF.

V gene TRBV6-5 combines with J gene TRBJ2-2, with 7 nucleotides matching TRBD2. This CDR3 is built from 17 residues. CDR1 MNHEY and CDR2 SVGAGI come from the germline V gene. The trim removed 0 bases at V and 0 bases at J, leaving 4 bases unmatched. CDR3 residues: CASSYSNLAANTGELFF. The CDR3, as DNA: TGTGCCAGCAGTTACTCGAACCTAGCGGCGAACACCGGGGAGCTGTTTTTT.

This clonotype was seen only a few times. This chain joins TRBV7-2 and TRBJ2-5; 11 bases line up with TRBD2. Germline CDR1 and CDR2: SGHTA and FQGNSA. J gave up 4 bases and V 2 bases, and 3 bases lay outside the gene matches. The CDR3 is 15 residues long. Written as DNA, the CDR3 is TGTGCCAGCAGCTTATCTAGCGGGAGGAGAGAGACCCAGTACTTC. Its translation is CASSLSSGRRETQYF.

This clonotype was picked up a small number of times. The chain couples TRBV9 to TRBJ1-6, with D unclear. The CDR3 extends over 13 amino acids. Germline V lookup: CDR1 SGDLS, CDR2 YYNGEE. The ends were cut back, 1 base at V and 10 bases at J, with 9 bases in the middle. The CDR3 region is CASSVRLRSPLHF. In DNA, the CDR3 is TGTGCCAGCAGCGTACGACTCCGGTCACCCCTCCACTTT.

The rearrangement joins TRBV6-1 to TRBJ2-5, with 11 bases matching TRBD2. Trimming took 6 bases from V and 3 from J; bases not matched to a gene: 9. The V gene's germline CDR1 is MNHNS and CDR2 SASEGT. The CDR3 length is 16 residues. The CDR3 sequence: CASSSLKLAGEETQYF. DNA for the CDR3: TGTGCCAGCAGCTCTTTGAAACTAGCGGGGGAAGAGACCCAGTACTTC.

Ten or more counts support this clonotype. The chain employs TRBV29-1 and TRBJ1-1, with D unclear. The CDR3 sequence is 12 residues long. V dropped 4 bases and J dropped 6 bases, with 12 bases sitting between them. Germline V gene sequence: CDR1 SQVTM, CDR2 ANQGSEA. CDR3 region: CSVGHGPSEAFF. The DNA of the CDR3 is TGCAGCGTTGGACACGGGCCCTCTGAAGCTTTCTTT.

The CDR3 coding sequence is TGTGCCAGCAGTCTCCTAGGACAGGGGGCTAGGAGGACGCAGTACTTC. Its protein is CASSLLGQGARRTQYF. The chain joins TRBV27 to TRBJ2-7, with 11 bases lining up with TRBD1. CDR3 length: 16 residues. Looked up from germline, CDR1 is MNHEY and CDR2 is SMNVEV (reference sequence). The ends lost 5 bases at V and 9 bases at J; junction bases unmatched: 15.

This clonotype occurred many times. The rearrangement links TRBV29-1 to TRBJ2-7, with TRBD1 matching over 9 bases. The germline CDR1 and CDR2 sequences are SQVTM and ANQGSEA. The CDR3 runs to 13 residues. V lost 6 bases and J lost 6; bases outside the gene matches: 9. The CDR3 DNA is TGCAGCGTGCAGCCGGGACAGGGTCCCGAGCAGTACTTC. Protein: CSVQPGQGPEQYF.

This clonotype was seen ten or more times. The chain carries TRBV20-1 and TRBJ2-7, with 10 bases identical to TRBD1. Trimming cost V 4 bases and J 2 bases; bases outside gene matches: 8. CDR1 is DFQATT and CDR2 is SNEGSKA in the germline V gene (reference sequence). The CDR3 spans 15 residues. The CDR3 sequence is CSANPGQGDTYEQYF. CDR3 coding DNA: TGCAGTGCTAACCCAGGACAGGGGGACACCTACGAGCAGTACTTC.

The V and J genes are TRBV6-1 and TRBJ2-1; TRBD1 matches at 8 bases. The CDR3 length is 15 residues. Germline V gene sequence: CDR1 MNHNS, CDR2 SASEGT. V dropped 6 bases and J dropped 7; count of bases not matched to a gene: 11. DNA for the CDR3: TGTGCCAGCAGCGAGCGGACAGGGAGTAGGAATGAGCAGTTCTTC. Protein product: CASSERTGSRNEQFF.

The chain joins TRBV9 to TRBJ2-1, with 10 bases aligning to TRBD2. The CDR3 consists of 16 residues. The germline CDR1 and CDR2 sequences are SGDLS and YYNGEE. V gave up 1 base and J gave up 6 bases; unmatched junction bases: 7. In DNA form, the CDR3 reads TGTGCCAGCAGCGTAACGGCTAGCGGGGGCCGCAATGAGCAGTTCTTC. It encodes CASSVTASGGRNEQFF.

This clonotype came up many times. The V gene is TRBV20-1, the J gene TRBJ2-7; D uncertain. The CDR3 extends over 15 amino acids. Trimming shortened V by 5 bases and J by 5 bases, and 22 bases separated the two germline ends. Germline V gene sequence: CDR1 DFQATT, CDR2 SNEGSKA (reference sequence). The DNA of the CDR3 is TGCAGTGCTTTGTTAGTGCGTTCAACGGCCCACGAGCAGTACTTC. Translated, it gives CSALLVRSTAHEQYF.

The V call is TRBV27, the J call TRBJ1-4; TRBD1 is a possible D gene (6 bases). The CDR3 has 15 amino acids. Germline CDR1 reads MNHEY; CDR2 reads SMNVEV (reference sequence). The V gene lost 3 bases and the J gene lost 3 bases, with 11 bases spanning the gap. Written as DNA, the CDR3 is TGTGCCAGCAGTTTGGAGGGGGACCCTAATGAAAAACTGTTTTTT. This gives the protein CASSLEGDPNEKLFF.

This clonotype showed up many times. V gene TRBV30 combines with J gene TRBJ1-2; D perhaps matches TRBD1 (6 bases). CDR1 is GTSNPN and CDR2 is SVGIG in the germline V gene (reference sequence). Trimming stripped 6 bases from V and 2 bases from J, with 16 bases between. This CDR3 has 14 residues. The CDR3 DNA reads TGTGCCTGTGGGCAGGGGTGGGGCAACTATGGCTACACCTTC. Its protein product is CACGQGWGNYGYTF.